The entry below describes one T cell receptor (beta chain). TCRdb's copy holds only in-frame clones and misses some; the assay was immunoSEQ multiplex PCR. The table lists approximately 350,000 clones, roughly 86% of them singletons, with 7% to 8% in the top ten. These data come from a study of blood T cell repertoires in COVID-19. Overall study: Italy, Spain and the United States were the sources of the convalescent and acute COVID-19 samples.

The Seattle patients joined while their infection was active and were tracked longitudinally afterward. V dropped 1 base and J dropped 2; count of bases not matched to a gene: 2. The CDR3 is 16 residues long. Sequencing used peripheral blood. The rearrangement joins TRBV5-3 to TRBJ2-5; 13 bases align to TRBD2. TRBV5-3 is reported as an ORF; its role is uncertain. The source of this sequence is a woman aged 70-85 years with COVID-19, enrolled during active disease. The CDR3 loop reads CARSLLGLAGQETQYF. CDR3 DNA sequence: TGTGCCAGAAGCTTGTTGGGACTAGCGGGGCAAGAGACCCAGTACTTC.